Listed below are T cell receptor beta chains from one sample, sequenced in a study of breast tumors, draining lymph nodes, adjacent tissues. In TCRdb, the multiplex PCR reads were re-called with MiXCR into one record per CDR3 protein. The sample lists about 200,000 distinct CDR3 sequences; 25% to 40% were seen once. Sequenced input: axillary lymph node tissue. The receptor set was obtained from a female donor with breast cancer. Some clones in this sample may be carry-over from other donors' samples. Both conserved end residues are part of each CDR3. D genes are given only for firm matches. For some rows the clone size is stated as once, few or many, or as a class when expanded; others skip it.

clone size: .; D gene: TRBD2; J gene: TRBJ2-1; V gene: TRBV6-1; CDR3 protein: CASRPQRGSSYNEQFF; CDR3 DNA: TGTGCCAGCCGACCTCAGCGGGGGAGCTCCTACAATGAGCAGTTCTTC
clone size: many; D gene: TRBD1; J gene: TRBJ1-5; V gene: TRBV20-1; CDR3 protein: CSARGPGQGASNQPQHF; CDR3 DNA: TGCAGTGCTAGAGGACCGGGACAGGGGGCTAGCAATCAGCCCCAGCATTTT
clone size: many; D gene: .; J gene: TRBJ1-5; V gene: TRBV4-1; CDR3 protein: CASSQLPQAFSNQPQHF; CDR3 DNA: TGCGCCAGCAGCCAACTCCCCCAGGCCTTTAGCAATCAGCCCCAGCATTTT
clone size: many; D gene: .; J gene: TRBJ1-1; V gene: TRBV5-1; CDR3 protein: CASSLVGDGEAFF; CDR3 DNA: TGCGCCAGCAGCTTGGTAGGGGATGGTGAAGCTTTCTTT
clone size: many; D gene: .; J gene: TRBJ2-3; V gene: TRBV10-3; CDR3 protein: CAIRGGPDTQYF; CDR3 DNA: TGTGCCATCAGGGGTGGCCCAGATACGCAGTATTTT
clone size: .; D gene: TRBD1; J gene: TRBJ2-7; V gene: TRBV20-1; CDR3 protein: CSARVPGQGSYEQYF; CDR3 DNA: TGCAGTGCCAGAGTCCCGGGACAGGGATCCTACGAGCAGTACTTC
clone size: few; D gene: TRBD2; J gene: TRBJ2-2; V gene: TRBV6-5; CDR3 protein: CASSSEREGRTGELFF; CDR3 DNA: TGTGCCAGCAGCTCTGAGCGGGAGGGCCGCACCGGGGAGCTGTTTTTT
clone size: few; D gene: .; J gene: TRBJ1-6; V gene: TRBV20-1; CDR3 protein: CSAREGSSPLHF; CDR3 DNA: TGCAGTGCTCGGGAGGGAAGTTCACCCCTCCACTTT
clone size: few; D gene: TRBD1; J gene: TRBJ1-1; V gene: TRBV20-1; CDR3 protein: CSATGTGSYTEAFF; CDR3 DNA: TGCAGTGCAACCGGGACAGGGAGTTACACTGAAGCTTTCTTT
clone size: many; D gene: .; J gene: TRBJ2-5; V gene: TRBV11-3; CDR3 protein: CASSLEGTPYQETQYF; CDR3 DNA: TGTGCCAGCAGCTTAGAGGGGACACCGTACCAAGAGACCCAGTACTTC
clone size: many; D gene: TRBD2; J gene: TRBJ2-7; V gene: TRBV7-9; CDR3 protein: CASSHTLPTSGQTYEQYF; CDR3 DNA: TGTGCCAGCAGTCATACCCTGCCCACTAGCGGCCAAACCTACGAGCAGTACTTC
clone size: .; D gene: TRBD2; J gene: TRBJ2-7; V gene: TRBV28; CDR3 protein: CASSNQGLAAPQQYF; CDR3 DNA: TGTGCCAGCAGCAACCAAGGACTAGCCGCACCCCAGCAGTACTTC
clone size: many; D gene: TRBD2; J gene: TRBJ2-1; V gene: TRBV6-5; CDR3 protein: CASSYSSDSGIGTEQFF; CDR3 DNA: TGTGCCAGCAGTTACTCGTCGGATAGCGGGATTGGGACTGAGCAGTTCTTC
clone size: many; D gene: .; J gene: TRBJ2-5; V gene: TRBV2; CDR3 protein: CASRLVVGETQYF; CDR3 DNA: TGTGCCAGTCGACTAGTGGTAGGCGAGACCCAGTACTTC
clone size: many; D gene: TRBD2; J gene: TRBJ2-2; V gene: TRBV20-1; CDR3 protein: CSAPLAGETGELFF; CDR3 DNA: TGCAGTGCTCCTCTAGCGGGAGAAACCGGGGAGCTGTTTTTT
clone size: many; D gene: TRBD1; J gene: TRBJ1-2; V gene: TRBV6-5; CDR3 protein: CASSRTGEDGYTF; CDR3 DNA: TGTGCCAGCAGCCGGACAGGGGAGGATGGCTACACCTTC
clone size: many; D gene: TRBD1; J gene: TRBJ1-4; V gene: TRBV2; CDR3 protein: CASRSLQGAYEKLFF; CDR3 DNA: TGTGCCAGCAGAAGCCTACAGGGGGCCTACGAAAAACTGTTTTTT
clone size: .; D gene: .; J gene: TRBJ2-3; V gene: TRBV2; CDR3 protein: CASSGGLSTDTQYF; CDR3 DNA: TGTGCTAGCAGTGGGGGGCTTAGCACAGATACGCAGTATTTT
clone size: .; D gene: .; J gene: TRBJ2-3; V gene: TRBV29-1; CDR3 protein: CSLQVTDTQYF; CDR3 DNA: TGCAGCCTCCAAGTCACAGATACGCAGTATTTT
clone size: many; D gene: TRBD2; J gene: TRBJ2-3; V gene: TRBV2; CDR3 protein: CASRRTSGSWVGTDTQYF; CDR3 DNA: TGTGCCAGCAGAAGGACTAGCGGGAGCTGGGTAGGCACAGATACGCAGTATTTT
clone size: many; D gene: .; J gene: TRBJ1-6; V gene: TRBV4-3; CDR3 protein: CASSQGVGHSPLHF; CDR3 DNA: TGCGCCAGCAGCCAAGGGGTGGGACATTCACCCCTCCACTTT
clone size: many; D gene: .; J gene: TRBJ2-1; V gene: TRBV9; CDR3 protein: CASSRGNSYNEQFF; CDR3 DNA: TGTGCCAGCAGCCGGGGGAACTCCTACAATGAGCAGTTCTTC
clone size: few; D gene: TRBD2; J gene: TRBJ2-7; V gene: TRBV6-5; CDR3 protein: CASSHPREGIYEQYF; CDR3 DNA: TGTGCCAGCAGTCACCCCAGGGAGGGGATCTACGAGCAGTACTTC
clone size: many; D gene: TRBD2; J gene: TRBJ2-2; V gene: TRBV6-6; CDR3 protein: CASSPPSGRAKENTGELFF; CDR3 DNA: TGTGCCAGCAGTCCCCCTAGCGGGAGGGCTAAGGAGAACACCGGGGAGCTGTTTTTT
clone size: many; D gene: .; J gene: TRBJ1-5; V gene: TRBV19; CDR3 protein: CASSIDGRSNQPQHF; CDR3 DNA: TGTGCCAGTAGTATAGATGGACGGAGCAATCAGCCCCAGCATTTT
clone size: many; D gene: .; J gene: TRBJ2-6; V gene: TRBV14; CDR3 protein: CASSHYSGHRSGANVLTF; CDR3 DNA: TGTGCCAGCAGCCATTACTCCGGACATCGGTCTGGGGCCAACGTCCTGACTTTC
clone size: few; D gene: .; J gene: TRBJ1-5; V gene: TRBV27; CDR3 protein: CASSSFGLLNQPQHF; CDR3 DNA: TGTGCCAGCAGTTCATTTGGACTCTTAAATCAGCCCCAGCATTTT
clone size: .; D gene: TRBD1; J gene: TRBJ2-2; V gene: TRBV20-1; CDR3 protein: CSARAGTGATGELFF; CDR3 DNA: TGCAGTGCTAGGGCCGGGACAGGGGCTACCGGGGAGCTGTTTTTT
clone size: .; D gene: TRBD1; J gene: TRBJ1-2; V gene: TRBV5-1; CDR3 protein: CASSPDRVPRGGYAF; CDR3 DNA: TGCGCCAGCAGCCCGGACAGGGTACCTCGGGGCGGCTACGCCTTC
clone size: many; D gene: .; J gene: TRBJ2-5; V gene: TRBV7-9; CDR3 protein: CASSLPKQGETQYF; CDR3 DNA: TGTGCCAGCAGCTTACCCAAGCAAGGGGAGACCCAGTACTTC
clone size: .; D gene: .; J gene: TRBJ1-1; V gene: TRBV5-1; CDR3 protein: CASSEHGTGMTEAFF; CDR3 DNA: TGCGCCAGCAGCGAACACGGGACGGGGATGACTGAAGCTTTCTTT
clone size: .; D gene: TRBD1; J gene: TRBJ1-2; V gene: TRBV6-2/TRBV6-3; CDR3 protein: CASSYWDSYGYTF; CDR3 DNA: TGTGCCAGCAGTTACTGGGACAGCTATGGCTACACCTTC
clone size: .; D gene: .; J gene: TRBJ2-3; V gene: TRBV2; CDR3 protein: CASRRQGGMRQYF; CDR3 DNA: TGTGCCAGCAGGCGACAGGGAGGGATGAGGCAGTATTTT
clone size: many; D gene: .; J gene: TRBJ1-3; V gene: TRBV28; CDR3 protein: CASSSPWGPVRNTIYF; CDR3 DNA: TGTGCCAGCAGTTCCCCTTGGGGCCCAGTCCGAAACACCATATATTTT
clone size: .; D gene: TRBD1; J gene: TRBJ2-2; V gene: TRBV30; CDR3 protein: CAWSPRQGLSAGELFF; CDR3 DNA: TGTGCCTGGAGTCCTCGACAGGGCTTGAGCGCCGGGGAGCTGTTTTTT
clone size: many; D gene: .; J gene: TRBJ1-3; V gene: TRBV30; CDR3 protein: CAWSGGSSGNTIYF; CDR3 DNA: TGTGCCTGGAGTGGAGGCAGCTCTGGAAACACCATATATTTT
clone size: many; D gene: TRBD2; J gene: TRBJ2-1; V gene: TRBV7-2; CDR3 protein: CASSSSGRGGPENNEQFF; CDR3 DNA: TGTGCCAGCAGCTCCTCTGGGCGGGGGGGCCCAGAGAACAATGAGCAGTTCTTC
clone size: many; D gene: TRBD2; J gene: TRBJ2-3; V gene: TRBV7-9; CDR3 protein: CASSPALLANTDTQYF; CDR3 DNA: TGTGCCAGCAGCCCCGCCCTACTAGCGAACACAGATACGCAGTATTTT
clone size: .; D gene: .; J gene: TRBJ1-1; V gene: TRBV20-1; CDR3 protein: CSASAGTMNTEAFF; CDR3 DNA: TGCAGTGCTAGTGCCGGGACCATGAACACTGAAGCTTTCTTT
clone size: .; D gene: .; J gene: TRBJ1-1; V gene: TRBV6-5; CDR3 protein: CASSYEGLNTEAFF; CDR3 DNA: TGTGCCAGCAGTTACGAGGGATTGAACACTGAAGCTTTCTTT
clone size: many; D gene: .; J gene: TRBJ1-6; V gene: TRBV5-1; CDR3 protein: CASSIQGDNSPLHF; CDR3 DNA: TGCGCCAGCAGCATCCAAGGGGATAATTCACCCCTCCACTTT
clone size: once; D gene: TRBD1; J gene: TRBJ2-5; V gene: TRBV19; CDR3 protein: CASSGQGLSNQPQYF; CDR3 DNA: TGTGCCAGTTCGGGACAGGGGTTGAGCAATCAGCCCCAGTACTTC
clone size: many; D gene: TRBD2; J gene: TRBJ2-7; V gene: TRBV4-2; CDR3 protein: CASSQGLAGSYEQYF; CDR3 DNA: TGTGCCAGCAGCCAGGGACTAGCGGGCTCCTACGAGCAGTACTTC
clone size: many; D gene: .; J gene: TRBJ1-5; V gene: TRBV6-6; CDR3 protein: CASSYSGANNQPQHF; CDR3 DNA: TGTGCCAGCAGTTACTCGGGGGCGAACAATCAGCCCCAGCATTTT
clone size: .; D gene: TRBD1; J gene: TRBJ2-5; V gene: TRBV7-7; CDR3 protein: CASSQGGQLLGSRETQYF; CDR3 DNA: TGTGCTAGCAGCCAAGGGGGACAGCTCCTTGGGAGTAGGGAGACCCAGTACTTC
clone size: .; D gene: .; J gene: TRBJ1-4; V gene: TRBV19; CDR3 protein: CASHPRLANEKLFF; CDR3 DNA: TGTGCCAGTCATCCGCGGCTGGCTAATGAAAAACTGTTTTTT
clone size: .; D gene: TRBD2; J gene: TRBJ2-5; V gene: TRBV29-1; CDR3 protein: CASSTRTSGSSGGTQYF; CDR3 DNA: TGTGCCAGTAGTACTAGGACTAGCGGGAGTTCGGGGGGGACCCAGTACTTC